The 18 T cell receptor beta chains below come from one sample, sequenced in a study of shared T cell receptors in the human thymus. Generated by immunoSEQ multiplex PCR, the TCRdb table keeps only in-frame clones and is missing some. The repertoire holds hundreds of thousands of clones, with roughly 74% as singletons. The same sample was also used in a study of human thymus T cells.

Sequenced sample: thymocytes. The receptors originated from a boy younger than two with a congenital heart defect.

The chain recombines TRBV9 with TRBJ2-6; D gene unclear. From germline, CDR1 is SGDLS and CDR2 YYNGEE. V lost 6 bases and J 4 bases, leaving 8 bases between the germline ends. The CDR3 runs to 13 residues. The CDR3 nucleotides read TGTGCCAGCATGGGCGCCGGGGCCAACGTCCTGACTTTC. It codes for CASMGAGANVLTF.

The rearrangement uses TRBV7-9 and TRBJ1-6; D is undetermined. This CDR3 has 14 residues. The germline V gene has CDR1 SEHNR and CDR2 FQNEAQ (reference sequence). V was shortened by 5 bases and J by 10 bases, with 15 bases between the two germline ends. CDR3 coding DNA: TGTGCCAGCAGCCGCATAAGAACAGAATCACCCCTCCACTTT. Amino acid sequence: CASSRIRTESPLHF.

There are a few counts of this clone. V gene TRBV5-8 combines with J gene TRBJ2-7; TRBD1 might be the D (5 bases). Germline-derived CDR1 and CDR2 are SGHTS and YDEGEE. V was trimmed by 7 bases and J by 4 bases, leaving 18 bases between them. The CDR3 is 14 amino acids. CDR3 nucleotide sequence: TGTGCCAGCCTTCCAGGGTTCGTAGGGTACGAGCAGTACTTC. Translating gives CASLPGFVGYEQYF.

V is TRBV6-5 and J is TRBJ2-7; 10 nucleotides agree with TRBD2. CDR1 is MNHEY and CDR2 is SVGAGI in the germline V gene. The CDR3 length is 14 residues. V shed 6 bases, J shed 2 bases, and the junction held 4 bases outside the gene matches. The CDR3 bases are TGTGCCAGCAGGCTAGCGGGAGCTACCTACGAGCAGTACTTC. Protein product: CASRLAGATYEQYF.

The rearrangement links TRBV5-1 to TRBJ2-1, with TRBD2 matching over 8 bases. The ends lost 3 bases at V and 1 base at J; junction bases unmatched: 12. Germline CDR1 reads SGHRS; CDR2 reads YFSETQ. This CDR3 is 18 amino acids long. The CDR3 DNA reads TGCGCCAGCAGCTCCTACCCCATAGCGGGACCTTCCTACAATGAGCAGTTCTTC. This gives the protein CASSSYPIAGPSYNEQFF.

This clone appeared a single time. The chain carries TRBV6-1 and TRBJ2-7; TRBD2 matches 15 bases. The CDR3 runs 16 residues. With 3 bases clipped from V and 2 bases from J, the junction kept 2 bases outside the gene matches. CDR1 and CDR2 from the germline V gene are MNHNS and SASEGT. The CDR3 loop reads CASSDRTSGRAYEQYF. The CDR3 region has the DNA TGTGCCAGCAGTGACCGGACTAGCGGGAGGGCCTACGAGCAGTACTTC.

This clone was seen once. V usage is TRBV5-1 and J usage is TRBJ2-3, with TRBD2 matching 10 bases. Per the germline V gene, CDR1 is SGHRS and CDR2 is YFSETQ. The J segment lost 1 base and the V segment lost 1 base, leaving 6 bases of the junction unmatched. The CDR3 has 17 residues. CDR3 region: CASSLTRTSGGTDTQYF. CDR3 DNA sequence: TGCGCCAGCAGCTTGACGCGGACTAGCGGAGGCACAGATACGCAGTATTTT.

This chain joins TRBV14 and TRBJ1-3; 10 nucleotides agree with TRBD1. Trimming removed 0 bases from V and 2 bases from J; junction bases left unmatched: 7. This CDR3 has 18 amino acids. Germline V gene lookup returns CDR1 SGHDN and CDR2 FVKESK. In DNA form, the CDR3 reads TGTGCCAGCAGCCAAGATTCGGGGACAGGGGATCCTGGAAACACCATATATTTT. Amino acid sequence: CASSQDSGTGDPGNTIYF.

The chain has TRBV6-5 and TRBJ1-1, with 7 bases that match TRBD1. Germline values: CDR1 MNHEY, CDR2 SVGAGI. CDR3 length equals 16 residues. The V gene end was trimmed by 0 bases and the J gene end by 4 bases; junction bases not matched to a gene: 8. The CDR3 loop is CASSYSKGAGATEAFF. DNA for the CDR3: TGTGCCAGCAGTTACTCGAAGGGGGCTGGTGCCACTGAAGCTTTCTTT.

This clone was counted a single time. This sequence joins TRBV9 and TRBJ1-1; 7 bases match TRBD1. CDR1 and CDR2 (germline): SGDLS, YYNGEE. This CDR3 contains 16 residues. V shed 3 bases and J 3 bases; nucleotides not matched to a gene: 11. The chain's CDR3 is CASSAGAHDRDTEAFF. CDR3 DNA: TGTGCCAGCAGCGCGGGGGCGCATGACAGGGACACTGAAGCTTTCTTT.

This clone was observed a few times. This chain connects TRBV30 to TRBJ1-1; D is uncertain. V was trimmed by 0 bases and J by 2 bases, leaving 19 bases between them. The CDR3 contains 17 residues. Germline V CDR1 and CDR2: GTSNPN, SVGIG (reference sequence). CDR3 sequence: CAWSVREGRPGNTEAFF. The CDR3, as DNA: TGTGCCTGGAGTGTACGGGAAGGGCGGCCGGGCAACACTGAAGCTTTCTTT.

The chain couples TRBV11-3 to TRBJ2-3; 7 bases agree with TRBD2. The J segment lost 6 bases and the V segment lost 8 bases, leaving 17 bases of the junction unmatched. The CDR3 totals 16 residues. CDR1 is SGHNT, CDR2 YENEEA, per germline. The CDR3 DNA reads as TGTGCCAGCCAGTTGAAGGTAGCGGGCCTCCAGGATACGCAGTATTTT. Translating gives CASQLKVAGLQDTQYF.

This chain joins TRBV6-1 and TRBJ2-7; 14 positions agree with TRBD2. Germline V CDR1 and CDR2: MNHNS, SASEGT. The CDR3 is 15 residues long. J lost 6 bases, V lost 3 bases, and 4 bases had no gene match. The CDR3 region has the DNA TGTGCCAGCAGTGAGGGACTAGCGGGAGTGGCCGAGCAGTACTTC. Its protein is CASSEGLAGVAEQYF.

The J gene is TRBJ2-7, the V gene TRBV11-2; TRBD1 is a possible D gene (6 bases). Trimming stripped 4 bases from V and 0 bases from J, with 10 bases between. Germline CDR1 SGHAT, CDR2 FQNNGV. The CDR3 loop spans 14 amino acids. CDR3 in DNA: TGTGCCAGCAGCTGGACAGTGAACTCCTACGAGCAGTACTTC. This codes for CASSWTVNSYEQYF.

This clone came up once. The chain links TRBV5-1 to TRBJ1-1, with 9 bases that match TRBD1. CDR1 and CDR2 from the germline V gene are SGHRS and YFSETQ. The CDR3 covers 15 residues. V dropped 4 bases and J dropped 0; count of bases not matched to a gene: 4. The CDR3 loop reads CASSTGQGMNTEAFF. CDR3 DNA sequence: TGCGCCAGCAGCACCGGACAGGGGATGAACACTGAAGCTTTCTTT.

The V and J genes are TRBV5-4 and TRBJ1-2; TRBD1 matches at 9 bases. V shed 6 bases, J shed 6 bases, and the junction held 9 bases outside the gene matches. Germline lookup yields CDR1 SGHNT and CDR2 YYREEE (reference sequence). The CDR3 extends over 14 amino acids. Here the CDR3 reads CASTLDRGAHGYTF. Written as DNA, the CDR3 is TGTGCCAGCACCCTGGACAGGGGAGCCCATGGCTACACCTTC.

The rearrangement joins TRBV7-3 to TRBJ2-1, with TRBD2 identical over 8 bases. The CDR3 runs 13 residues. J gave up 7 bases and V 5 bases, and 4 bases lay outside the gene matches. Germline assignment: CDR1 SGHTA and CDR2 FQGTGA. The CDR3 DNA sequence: TGTGCCAGCAGCAGCGGGAGAGGGAATGAGCAGTTCTTC. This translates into CASSSGRGNEQFF.

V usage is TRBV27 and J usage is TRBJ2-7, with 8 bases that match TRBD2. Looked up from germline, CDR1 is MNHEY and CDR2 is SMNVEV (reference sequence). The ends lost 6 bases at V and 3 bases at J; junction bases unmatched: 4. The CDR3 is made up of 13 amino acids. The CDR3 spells CASRAGAYYEQYF. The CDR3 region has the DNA TGTGCCAGCAGAGCGGGAGCCTACTACGAGCAGTACTTC.